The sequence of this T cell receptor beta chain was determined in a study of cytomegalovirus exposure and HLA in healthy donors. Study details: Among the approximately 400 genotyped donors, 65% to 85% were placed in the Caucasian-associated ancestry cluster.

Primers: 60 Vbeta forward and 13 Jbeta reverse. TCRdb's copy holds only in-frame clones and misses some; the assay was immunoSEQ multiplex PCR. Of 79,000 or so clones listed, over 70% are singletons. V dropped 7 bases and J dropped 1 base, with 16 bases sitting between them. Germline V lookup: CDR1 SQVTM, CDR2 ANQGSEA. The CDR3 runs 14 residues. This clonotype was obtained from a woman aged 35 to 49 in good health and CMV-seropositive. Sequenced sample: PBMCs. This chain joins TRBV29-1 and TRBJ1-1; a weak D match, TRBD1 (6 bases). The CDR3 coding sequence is TGCAGCGCCTTACGGACAGTCCAGAACACTGAAGCTTTCTTT. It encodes CSALRTVQNTEAFF.